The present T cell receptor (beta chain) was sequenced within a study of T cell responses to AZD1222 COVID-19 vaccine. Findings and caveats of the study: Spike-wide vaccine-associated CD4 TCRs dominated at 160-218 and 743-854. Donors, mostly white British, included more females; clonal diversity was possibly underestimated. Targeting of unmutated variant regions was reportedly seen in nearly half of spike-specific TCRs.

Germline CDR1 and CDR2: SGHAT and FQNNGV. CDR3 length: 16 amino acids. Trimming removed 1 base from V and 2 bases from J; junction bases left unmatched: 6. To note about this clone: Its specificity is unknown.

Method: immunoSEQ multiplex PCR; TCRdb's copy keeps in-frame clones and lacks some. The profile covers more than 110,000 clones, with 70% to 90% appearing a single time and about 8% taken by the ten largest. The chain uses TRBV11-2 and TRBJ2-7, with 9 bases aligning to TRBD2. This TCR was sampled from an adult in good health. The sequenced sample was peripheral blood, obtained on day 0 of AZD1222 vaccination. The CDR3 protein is CASSLVRGGAAYEQYF. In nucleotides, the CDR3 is TGTGCCAGCAGCTTAGTCCGCGGGGGGGCAGCCTACGAGCAGTACTTC. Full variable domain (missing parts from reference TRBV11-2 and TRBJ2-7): EAGVAQSPRYKIIEKRQSVAFWCNPISGHATLYWYQQILGQGPKLLIQFQNNGVVDDSQLPKDRFSAERLKGVDSTLKIQPAKLEDSAVYLCASSLVRGGAAYEQYFGPGTRLTVT.